The rows below give T cell receptor beta chains drawn from one sample of a study of control samples from healthy donors and cancer patients. The table came from immunoSEQ multiplex PCR; TCRdb's copy has only in-frame clones and leaves some out. The sample shows about 130,000 clones, around 93% of them seen only once. The sample consisted of blood. Source of these receptors: a woman in her forties or fifties in good health. CDR3s include the opening cysteine and the closing phenylalanine or tryptophan. Each record gives: clone size, D gene, J gene, V gene, CDR3 DNA, CDR3 protein. D genes are given only for firm matches. Some rows mark clone size as missing; the rest say once, few, many or name a class of expanded clone.

.	.	TRBJ1-2	TRBV6-5	TGTGCCAGCAGTTACTCCGGGGGGCTTTACGACTACACCTTC	CASSYSGGLYDYTF
.	.	TRBJ1-1	TRBV6-5	TGTGCCAGCCTGCGTGACCGGGGTCTTGCGGCTTTCTTT	CASLRDRGLAAFF
.	.	TRBJ2-7	TRBV30	TGTGCCTGGAGTGTACAAACCTACGAGCAGTACTTC	CAWSVQTYEQYF
.	.	TRBJ2-5	TRBV28	TGTGCCAGCAGTAAAACAGGCCCCGGGTACCAAGAGACCCAGTACTTC	CASSKTGPGYQETQYF
.	TRBD1	TRBJ2-1	TRBV2	TGTGCCAGTGACAGGGGAGTTATCTACAATGAGCAGTTCTTC	CASDRGVIYNEQFF
.	.	TRBJ1-1	TRBV5-1	TGCGCCAGCAGCGAGCCAGGGGTAGACCCAGCTTTCTTT	CASSEPGVDPAFF
.	TRBD2	TRBJ2-1	TRBV20-1	TGCAGTGAGGCGGGAGTAGATGAGCAGTTCTTC	CSEAGVDEQFF
.	TRBD2	TRBJ2-1	TRBV29-1	TGCAGCTTATTTGGGGGAGGGAGCTCCTACAATGAGCAGTTCTTC	CSLFGGGSSYNEQFF
.	TRBD1	TRBJ1-2	TRBV10-3	TGTGCCATCAGGGCGACAGGGAAGGAGGGCTACACCTTC	CAIRATGKEGYTF
.	.	TRBJ1-1	TRBV12-5	TGTGCTAGTGGTTTGGTAAGGAGCCTCTCGGACAAGAACACTGAAGCTTTCTTT	CASGLVRSLSDKNTEAFF
.	.	TRBJ1-1	TRBV20-1	TGCAGTGCTAGTCGTTCTGGGGTCACTGAAGCTTTCTTT	CSASRSGVTEAFF
.	.	TRBJ2-7	TRBV2	TGTGCCAGCAGTGAGGAGCCCTACGAGCAGTACTTC	CASSEEPYEQYF
.	.	TRBJ1-1	TRBV18	TGTGCCAGCTCACCACAGCTGAACACTGAAGCTTTCTTT	CASSPQLNTEAFF
.	.	TRBJ2-7	TRBV19	TGTGCCAGTAGTACCACCATAGGAGACGAGCAGTACTTC	CASSTTIGDEQYF
.	TRBD1	TRBJ2-2	TRBV3-1/TRBV3-2	TGTGCCAGCAGCCAGATTGCGGGACAGGGGGGCGCCGGGGAGCTGTTTTTT	CASSQIAGQGGAGELFF
.	.	TRBJ2-1	TRBV5-1	TGCGCCAGCAGCTTGAAAGGCCATGAGCAGTTCTTC	CASSLKGHEQFF
.	.	TRBJ1-3	TRBV9	TGTGCCAGCAGAGGGGCTGGAAACACCATATATTTT	CASRGAGNTIYF
.	TRBD1	TRBJ1-1	TRBV10-3	TGTGCCATCAAAACAGGGGGGAACACTGAAGCTTTCTTT	CAIKTGGNTEAFF
.	TRBD2	TRBJ2-3	TRBV28	TGTGCCAGCAGTTTTGGGACTCTCAAGAGACTAGCGGGAGGTGGCTCGGCAGATACGCAGTATTTT	CASSFGTLKRLAGGGSADTQYF
.	.	TRBJ2-1	TRBV5-1	TGCGCCAGCAGCTTGGGTAGCTATGAGCAGTTCTTC	CASSLGSYEQFF
.	.	TRBJ2-5	TRBV9	TGTGCCAGCAGCGTAACCCCGACTATACGAGAGACCCAGTACTTC	CASSVTPTIRETQYF
once	TRBD1	TRBJ1-5	TRBV5-5	TGTGCCAGCAGCGCCCGGGACAGGGGAGTAGGGAATCAGCCCCAGCATTTT	CASSARDRGVGNQPQHF
.	TRBD1	TRBJ1-6	TRBV7-9	TGTGCCAGCAGCTTTGTGGGGACAGGGAAATCACCCCTCCACTTT	CASSFVGTGKSPLHF